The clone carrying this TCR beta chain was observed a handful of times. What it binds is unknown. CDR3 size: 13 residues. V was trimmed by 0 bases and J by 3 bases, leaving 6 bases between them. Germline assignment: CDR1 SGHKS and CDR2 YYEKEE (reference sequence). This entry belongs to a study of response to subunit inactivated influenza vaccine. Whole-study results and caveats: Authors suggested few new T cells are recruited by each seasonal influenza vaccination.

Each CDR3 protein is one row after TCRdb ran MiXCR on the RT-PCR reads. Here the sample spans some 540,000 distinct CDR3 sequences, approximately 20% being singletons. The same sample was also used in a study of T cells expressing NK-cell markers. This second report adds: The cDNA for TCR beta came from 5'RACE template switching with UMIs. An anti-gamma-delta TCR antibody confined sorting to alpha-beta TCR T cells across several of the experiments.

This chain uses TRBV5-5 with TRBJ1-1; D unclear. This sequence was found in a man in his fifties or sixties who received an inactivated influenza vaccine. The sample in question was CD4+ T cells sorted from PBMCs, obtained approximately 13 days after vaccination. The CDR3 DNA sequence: TGTGCCAGCAGCTTGGTATATCACACTGAAGCTTTCTTT. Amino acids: CASSLVYHTEAFF. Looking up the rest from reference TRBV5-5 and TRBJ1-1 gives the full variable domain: DAGVTQSPTHLIKTRGQQVTLRCSPISGHKSVSWYQQVLGQGPQFIFQYYEKEERGRGNFPDRFSARQFPNYSSELNVNALLLGDSALYLCASSLVYHTEAFFGQGTRLTVV.